The sequence of this TCR beta chain was determined in a study of T-cell memory formation after mild COVID-19. Findings of the study overall: Certain responding clones were present in pre-infection memory, suggesting participation of cross-reactive memory.

The CDR3 has 15 amino acids. The ends were cut back, 6 bases at V and 6 bases at J, with 18 bases in the middle. TCRdb reanalysed the 5' RACE reads using MiXCR and keeps one entry per CDR3 protein. The repertoire holds approximately 440,000 distinct CDR3 sequences, with around 20% as singletons. This clonotype has more than one count but fewer than ten. The antigen remains unidentified. The sequenced sample consisted of PBMCs or a T cell subset sorted from them (not recorded which). The gene calls are TRBV12-3 or TRBV12-4 and TRBJ2-1; no clear D. The TCR comes from an adult woman who had mild COVID-19 (a few samples of this study predate the infection). Cell type and time point are not known. The CDR3 spells CASSELRGPGNEQFF. The CDR3, as DNA: TGTGCCAGCAGCGAACTCCGCGGCCCGGGCAATGAGCAGTTCTTC.